The following is a T cell receptor beta chain sequence with its context. The antigen remains unidentified. Relative to the germline gene, one junction end is altered; a read error may explain this. The data were taken from a study of esophageal squamous cell carcinoma under preoperative chemotherapy. Study background: TCR repertoires were profiled from both peripheral blood T cells and tumor-infiltrating lymphocytes.

Time point indicated: after preoperative PTX-NDP chemotherapy. From the PCR reads, TCRdb called clonotypes with MiXCR, one entry per CDR3 protein. The profile shows 10,000 to 11,000 distinct CDR3 sequences, roughly 63% of them singletons. Notes on the study in general: Paclitaxel-nedaplatin therapy caused immediate, substantial clonotype frequency changes. Peripheral T cells migrating into the tumor appeared to partly supply post-treatment tumor-infiltrating lymphocytes. Peripheral T cells showed a significant TCR diversity increase after chemotherapy, unlike tumor-infiltrating lymphocytes.

This CDR3 contains 22 residues. Germline CDR1 MNHNS, CDR2 SASEGT. The sequence derives from a human donor with esophageal squamous cell carcinoma. The donor label of this sample is uncertain. V and J are TRBV6-1 and TRBJ2-3, with 14 bases matching TRBD2. The sample was acquired from a patient given preoperative chemotherapy. This CDR3 is CASRGTKRGPGLAGVKPETQYF. The DNA of the CDR3 is TGTGCCAGCAGGGGGACTAAGCGGGGGCCGGGACTAGCGGGAGTGAAGCCAGAGACGCAGTATTTT.